This note documents a single T cell receptor beta chain sequence. The sample originates from a study of early T cells in non-severe SARS-CoV-2 infection. From the 5' RACE reads, TCRdb called clonotypes with MiXCR, one entry per CDR3 protein. Seen here are about 70,000 distinct CDR3 sequences, roughly 4.8% observed once, and the top ten hold more than 3%. Trimming removed 8 bases from V and 2 bases from J, with 21 bases in between. The CDR3 runs to 17 residues. Germline V gene lookup returns CDR1 MNHEY and CDR2 SVGAGI. The clonotype was recovered from an adult who was a healthcare worker with PCR-confirmed SARS-CoV-2 infection or an uninfected control (not recorded which). The donor label of this sample is uncertain. The sample was whole blood, taken at baseline. The chain employs TRBV6-5 and TRBJ1-4, with D possibly matching TRBD1 (5 bases). CDR3 residues: CASCQGSGVSTNEKLFF. CDR3 nucleotides: TGTGCCAGCTGCCAGGGATCGGGGGTCTCCACTAATGAAAAACTGTTTTTT.